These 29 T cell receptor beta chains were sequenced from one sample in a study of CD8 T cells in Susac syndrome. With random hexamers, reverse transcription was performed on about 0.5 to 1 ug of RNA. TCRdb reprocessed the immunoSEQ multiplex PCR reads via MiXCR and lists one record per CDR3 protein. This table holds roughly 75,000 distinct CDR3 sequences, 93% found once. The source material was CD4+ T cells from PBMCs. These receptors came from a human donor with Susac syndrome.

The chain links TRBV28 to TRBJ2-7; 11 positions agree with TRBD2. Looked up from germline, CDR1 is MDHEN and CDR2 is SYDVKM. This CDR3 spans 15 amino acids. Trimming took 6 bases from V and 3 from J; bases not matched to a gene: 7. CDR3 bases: TGTGCCAGCAGCCTCCCTAGCGGGGGGCTCTACGAGCAGTACTTC. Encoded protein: CASSLPSGGLYEQYF.

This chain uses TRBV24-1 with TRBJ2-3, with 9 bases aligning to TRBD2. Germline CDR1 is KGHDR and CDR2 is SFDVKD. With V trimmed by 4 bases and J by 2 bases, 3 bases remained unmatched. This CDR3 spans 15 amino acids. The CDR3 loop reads CATSDSGGTTDTQYF. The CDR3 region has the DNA TGTGCCACCAGTGACAGCGGGGGGACCACAGATACGCAGTATTTT.

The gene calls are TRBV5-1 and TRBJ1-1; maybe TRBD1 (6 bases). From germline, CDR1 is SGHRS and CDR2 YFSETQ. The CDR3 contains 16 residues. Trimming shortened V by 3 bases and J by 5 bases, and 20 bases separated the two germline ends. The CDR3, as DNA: TGCGCCAGCAGCTCCTATGGGACAACCACCGGGACTGAAGCTTTCTTT. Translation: CASSSYGTTTGTEAFF.

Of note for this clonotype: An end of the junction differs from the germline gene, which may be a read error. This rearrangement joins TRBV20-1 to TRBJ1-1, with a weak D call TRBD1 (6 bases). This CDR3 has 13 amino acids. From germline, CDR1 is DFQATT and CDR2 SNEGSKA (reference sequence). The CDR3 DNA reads TGCAGTGCTAGTGGGGGCTTCGACACTGAAGTTTTCTTT. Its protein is CSASGGFDTEVFF.

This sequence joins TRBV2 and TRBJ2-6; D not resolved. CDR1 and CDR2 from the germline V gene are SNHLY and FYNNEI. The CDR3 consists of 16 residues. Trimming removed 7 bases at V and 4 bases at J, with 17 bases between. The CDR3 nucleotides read TGTGCCAGCAAAAAGGCCTCCCTTAGGGGGGCCAACGTCCTGACTTTC. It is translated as CASKKASLRGANVLTF.

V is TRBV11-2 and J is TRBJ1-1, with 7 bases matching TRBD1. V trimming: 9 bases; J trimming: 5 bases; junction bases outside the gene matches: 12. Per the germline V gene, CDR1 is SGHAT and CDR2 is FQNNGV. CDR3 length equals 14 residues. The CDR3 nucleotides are TGTGCCAGTCGAGTGCAGGGGGGGAGTACTGAAGCTTTCTTT. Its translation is CASRVQGGSTEAFF. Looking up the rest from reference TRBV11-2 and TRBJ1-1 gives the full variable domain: EAGVAQSPRYKIIEKRQSVAFWCNPISGHATLYWYQQILGQGPKLLIQFQNNGVVDDSQLPKDRFSAERLKGVDSTLKIQPAKLEDSAVYLCASRVQGGSTEAFFGQGTRLTVV.

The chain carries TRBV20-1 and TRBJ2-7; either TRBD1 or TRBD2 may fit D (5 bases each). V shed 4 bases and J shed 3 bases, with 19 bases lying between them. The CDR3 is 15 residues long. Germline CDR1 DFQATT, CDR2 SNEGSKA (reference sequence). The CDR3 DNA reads TGCAGTGCTATTAACCCCCGGGACCTGATCTACGAGCAGTACTTC. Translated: CSAINPRDLIYEQYF.

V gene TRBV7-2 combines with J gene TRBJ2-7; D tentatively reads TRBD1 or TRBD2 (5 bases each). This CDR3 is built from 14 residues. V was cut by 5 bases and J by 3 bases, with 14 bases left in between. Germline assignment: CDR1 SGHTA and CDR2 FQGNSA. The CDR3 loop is CASSRIERGYEQYF. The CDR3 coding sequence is TGTGCCAGCAGCCGAATAGAGAGGGGCTACGAGCAGTACTTC. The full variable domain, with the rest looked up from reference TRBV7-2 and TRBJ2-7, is GAGVSQSPSNKVTEKGKDVELRCDPISGHTALYWYRQSLGQGLEFLIYFQGNSAPDKSGLPSDRFSAERTGGSVSTLTIQRTQQEDSAVYLCASSRIERGYEQYFGPGTRLTVT.

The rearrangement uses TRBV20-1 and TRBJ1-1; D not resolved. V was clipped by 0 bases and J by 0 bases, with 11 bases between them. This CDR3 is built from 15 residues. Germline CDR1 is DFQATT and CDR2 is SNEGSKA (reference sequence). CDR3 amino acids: CSARELRQVNTEAFF. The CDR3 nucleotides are TGCAGTGCTAGAGAATTACGACAAGTGAACACTGAAGCTTTCTTT.

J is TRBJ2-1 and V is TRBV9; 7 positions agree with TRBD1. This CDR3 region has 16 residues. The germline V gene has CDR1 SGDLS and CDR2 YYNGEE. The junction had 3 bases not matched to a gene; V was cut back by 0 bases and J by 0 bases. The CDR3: CASSVGTGNSYNEQFF. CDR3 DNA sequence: TGTGCCAGCAGCGTAGGGACAGGAAACTCCTACAATGAGCAGTTCTTC.

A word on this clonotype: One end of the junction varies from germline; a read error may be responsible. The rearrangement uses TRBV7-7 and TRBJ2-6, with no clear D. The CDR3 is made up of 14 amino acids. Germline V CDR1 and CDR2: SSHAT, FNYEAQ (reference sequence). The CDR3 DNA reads TGTGCTAGCAGTGAGAACTCTGGGGCCAACGTCCTGACTTTC. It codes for CASSENSGANVLTF.

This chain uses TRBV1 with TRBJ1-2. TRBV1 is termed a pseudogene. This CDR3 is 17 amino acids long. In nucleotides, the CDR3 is TGCACCAGCAGACCCTCCGGTTTGTGCGAAAGGACCTATGGCTACACCTTC. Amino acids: CTSRPSGLCERTYGYTF.

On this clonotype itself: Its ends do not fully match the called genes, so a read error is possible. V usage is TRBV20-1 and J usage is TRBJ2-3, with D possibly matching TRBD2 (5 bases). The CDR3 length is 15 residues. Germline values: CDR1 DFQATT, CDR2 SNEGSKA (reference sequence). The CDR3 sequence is CSARGRPRHVDTQYF. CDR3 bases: TGCAGTGCGAGAGGGCGCCCCCGCCACGTAGATACGCAGTATTTT.

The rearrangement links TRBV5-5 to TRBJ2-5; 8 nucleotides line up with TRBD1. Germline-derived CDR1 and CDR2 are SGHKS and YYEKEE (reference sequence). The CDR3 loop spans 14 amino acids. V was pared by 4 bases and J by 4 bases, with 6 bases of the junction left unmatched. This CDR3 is CASSLWTGRETQYF. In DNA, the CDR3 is TGTGCCAGCAGCCTTTGGACAGGGCGAGAGACCCAGTACTTC.

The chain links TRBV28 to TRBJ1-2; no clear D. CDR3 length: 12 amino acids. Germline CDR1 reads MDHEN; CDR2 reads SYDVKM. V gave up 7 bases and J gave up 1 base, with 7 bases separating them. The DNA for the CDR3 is TGTGCCAGCATGGAGGGTAACTATGGCTACACCTTC. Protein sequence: CASMEGNYGYTF.

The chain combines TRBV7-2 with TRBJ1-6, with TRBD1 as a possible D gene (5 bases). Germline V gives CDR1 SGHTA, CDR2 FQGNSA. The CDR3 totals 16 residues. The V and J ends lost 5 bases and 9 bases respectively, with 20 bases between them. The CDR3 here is CASSLGSGAGGSPLHF. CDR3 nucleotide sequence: TGTGCCAGCAGCCTGGGATCTGGGGCGGGGGGTTCACCCCTCCACTTT.

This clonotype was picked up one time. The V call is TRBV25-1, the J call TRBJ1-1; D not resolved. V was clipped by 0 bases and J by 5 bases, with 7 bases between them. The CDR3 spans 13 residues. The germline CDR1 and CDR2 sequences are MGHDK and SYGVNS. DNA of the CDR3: TGTGCCAGCAGTGAATATATCCAGACTGAAGCTTTCTTT. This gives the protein CASSEYIQTEAFF.

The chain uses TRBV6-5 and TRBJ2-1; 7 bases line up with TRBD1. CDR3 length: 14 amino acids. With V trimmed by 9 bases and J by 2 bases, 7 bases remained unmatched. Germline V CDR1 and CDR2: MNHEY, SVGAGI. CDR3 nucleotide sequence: TGTGCCAGTGTAAGACAGGGCCCCTACAATGAGCAGTTCTTC. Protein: CASVRQGPYNEQFF.

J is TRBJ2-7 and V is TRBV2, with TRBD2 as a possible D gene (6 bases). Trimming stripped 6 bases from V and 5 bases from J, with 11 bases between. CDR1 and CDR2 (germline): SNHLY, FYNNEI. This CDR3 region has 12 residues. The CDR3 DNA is TGTGCCAGCAGGGAGACTAGAAACGAGCAGTACTTC. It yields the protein CASRETRNEQYF.

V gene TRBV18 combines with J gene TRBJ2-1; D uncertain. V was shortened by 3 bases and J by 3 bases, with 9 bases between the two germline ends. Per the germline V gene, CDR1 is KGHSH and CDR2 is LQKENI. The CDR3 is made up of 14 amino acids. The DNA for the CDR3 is TGTGCCAGCTCACCGGGCAGAAACTACAATGAGCAGTTCTTC. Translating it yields CASSPGRNYNEQFF.

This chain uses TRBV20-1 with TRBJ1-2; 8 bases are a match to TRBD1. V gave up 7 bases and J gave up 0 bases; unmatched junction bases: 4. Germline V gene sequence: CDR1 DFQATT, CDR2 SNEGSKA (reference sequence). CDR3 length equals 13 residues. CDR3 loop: CSVTTGANYGYTF. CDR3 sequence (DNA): TGCAGTGTTACGACAGGGGCTAACTATGGCTACACCTTC.

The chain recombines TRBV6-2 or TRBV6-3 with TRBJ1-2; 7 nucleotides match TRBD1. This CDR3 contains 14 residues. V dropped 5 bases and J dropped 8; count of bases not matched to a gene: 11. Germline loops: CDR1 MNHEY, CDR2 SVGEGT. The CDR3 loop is CASSNGQAARGYTF. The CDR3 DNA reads TGTGCCAGCAGTAATGGACAGGCCGCACGGGGCTACACCTTC.

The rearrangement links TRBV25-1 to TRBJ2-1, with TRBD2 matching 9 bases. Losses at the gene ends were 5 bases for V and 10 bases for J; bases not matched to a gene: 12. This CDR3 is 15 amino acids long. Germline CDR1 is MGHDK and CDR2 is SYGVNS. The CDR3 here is CASSSGGLAGNEQFF. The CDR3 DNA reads TGTGCCAGCAGTTCGGGGGGGCTAGCGGGAAACGAGCAGTTCTTC. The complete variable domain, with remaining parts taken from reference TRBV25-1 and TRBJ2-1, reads EADIYQTPRYLVIGTGKKITLECSQTMGHDKMYWYQQDPGMELHLIHYSYGVNSTEKGDLSSESTVSRIRTEHFPLTLESARPSHTSQYLCASSSGGLAGNEQFFGPGTRLTVL.

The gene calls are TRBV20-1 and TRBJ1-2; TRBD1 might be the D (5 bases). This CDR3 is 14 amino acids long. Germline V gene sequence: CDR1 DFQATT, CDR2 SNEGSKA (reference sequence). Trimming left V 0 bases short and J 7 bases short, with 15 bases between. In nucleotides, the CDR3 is TGCAGTGCTAGAGATTTTCCTAGGGGAAGTGGCTACACCTTC. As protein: CSARDFPRGSGYTF.

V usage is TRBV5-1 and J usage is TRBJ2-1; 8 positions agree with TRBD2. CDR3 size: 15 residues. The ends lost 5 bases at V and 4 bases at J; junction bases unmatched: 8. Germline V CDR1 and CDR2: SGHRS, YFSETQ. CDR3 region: CASRPRGGDYNEQFF. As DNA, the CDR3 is TGCGCCAGCAGGCCCCGGGGGGGGGATTACAATGAGCAGTTCTTC.

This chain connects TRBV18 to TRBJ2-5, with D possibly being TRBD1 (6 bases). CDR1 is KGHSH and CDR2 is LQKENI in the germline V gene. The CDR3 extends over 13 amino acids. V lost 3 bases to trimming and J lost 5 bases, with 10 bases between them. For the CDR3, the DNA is TGTGCCAGCTCACCGGACAGTCGGGAGACCCAGTACTTC. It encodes CASSPDSRETQYF.

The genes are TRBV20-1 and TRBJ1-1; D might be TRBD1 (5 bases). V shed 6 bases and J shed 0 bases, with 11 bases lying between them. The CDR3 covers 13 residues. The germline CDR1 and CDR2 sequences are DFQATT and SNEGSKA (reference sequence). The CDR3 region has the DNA TGCAGTGCAGACGGGGGACTGAACACTGAAGCTTTCTTT. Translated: CSADGGLNTEAFF.

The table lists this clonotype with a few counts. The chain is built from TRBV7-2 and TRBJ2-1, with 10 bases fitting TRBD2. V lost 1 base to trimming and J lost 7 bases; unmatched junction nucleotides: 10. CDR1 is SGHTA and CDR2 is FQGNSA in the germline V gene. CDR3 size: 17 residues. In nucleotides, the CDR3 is TGTGCCAGCAGCTTAGGTATGGGACTAGCGAGCGATAATGAGCAGTTCTTC. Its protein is CASSLGMGLASDNEQFF.

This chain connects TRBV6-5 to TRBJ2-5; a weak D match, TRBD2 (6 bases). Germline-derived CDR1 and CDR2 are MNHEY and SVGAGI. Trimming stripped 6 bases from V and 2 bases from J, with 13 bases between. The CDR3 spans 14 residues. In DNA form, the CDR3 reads TGTGCCAGCAGGCTCGGGACTCTTCAAGAGACCCAGTACTTC. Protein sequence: CASRLGTLQETQYF.